A single sample gave rise to the 12 T cell receptor beta chains below, sequenced in a study of Tregs in tolerant kidney transplant recipients. The assay was immunoSEQ multiplex PCR, and TCRdb's table has in-frame clones only and misses some. The listing records 30,000 or so clones. Sequenced here: CD8+ T cells from blood, sampled before the transplant. Source of these receptors: a human donor who received a combined kidney and bone marrow transplant.

Regarding this clone: The read terminates 3 residues ahead of where the CDR3 ends, so the germline J gene completes it. The genes are TRBV19 and TRBJ2-2, with D possibly being TRBD1 (6 bases). CDR1 is LNHDA, CDR2 SQIVND, per germline (reference sequence). V gave up 10 bases and J gave up 1 base, with 19 bases separating them. This CDR3 is 16 amino acids long. The CDR3 region is CATDRDNFLNTGELFF. CDR3 bases read: TGTGCCACAGACCGGGACAACTTTTTGAACACCGGGGAG.

Turning to this clone: The CDR3 end is not reached by the read, which stops 3 residues before it; the germline J gene fills it in. J is TRBJ2-7 and V is TRBV5-6; D is possibly TRBD2 (5 bases). V shed 4 bases and J shed 2 bases, with 16 bases lying between them. Germline values: CDR1 SGHDT, CDR2 YYEEEE. CDR3 length: 15 residues. CDR3 amino acids: CASSPLGSEPYEQYF. The covered CDR3 bases are TGTGCCAGCAGCCCCCTGGGTAGCGAACCCTACGAG.

As regards this clone: The read gets to within 3 residues of the CDR3 end, and the germline J gene fills in the rest. The chain carries TRBV13 and TRBJ1-1; D may be TRBD1 (5 bases). CDR1 and CDR2 from the germline V gene are PRHDT and FYEKMQ (reference sequence). Trimming pared 1 base from V and 4 bases from J, leaving 13 bases between. The CDR3 is 15 residues long. The CDR3 bases that were read are TGTGCCAGCAGCTTAGATAAGGGGATGGGCACTGAA. Translation: CASSLDKGMGTE. The CDR3, in full, reads CASSLDKGMGTEAFF.

A note on this clone: The read ends 3 residues before the CDR3 terminus; that terminus is restored from the germline J gene. The chain carries TRBV7-3 and TRBJ1-1; D perhaps matches TRBD1 (5 bases). The ends were cut back, 1 base at V and 2 bases at J, with 11 bases in the middle. Germline CDR1 and CDR2: SGHTA and FQGTGA. The length of the CDR3 is 15 residues. This chain's CDR3 is CASSLRGQGNTEAFF. The CDR3 bases that were read are TGTGCCAGCAGCTTAAGGGGCCAGGGCAACACTGAA.

Comment on this clone: From the germline J gene comes the end of the CDR3, since the read stops 3 residues before it. The chain carries TRBV7-2 and TRBJ2-7; D not resolved. Germline V CDR1 and CDR2: SGHTA, FQGNSA. CDR3 length equals 15 residues. Trimming removed 0 bases from V and 5 bases from J, with 14 bases in between. The CDR3 sequence: CASSLAIGVADEQYF. The sequenced part of the CDR3 DNA is TGTGCCAGCAGCTTAGCGATAGGAGTGGCGGACGAG.

A word on this clone: The CDR3 end lies 3 residues beyond the end of the read and is filled in from the germline J gene. The rearrangement uses TRBV4-2 and TRBJ2-7; D perhaps matches TRBD2 (6 bases). The CDR3 is 15 amino acids. Trimming removed 4 bases from V and 0 bases from J, with 13 bases in between. Germline values: CDR1 LGHNA, CDR2 YNFKEQ. This CDR3 reads CASSRGVSNSYEQYF. The DNA read from the CDR3 is TGTGCCAGCAGCCGGGGGGTATCGAACTCCTACGAG.

As regards this clone: The read ends 3 residues before the CDR3 terminus; that terminus is restored from the germline J gene. V gene TRBV13 combines with J gene TRBJ1-1; 10 bases align to TRBD1. CDR1 and CDR2 (germline): PRHDT, FYEKMQ (reference sequence). V lost 5 bases and J lost 0; bases outside the gene matches: 18. The CDR3 runs to 20 residues. CDR3 in amino acids: CASSHTRISGTGVMNTEAFF. CDR3 bases read: TGTGCCAGCAGCCATACCCGAATTAGCGGGACAGGGGTAATGAACACTGAA.

With respect to this clone: The CDR3 end lies 3 residues beyond the end of the read and is filled in from the germline J gene. The chain couples TRBV20-1 to TRBJ2-5; no firm D call. Germline assignment: CDR1 DFQATT and CDR2 SNEGSKA (reference sequence). Trimming cost V 5 bases and J 0 bases, with 13 bases left between them. The CDR3 length is 14 residues. The CDR3 is CSAVLAVNQETQYF. The sequenced part of the CDR3 DNA is TGCAGTGCTGTCCTTGCGGTCAACCAAGAGACC.

For this clone: From the germline J gene comes the end of the CDR3, since the read stops 3 residues before it. The V call is TRBV5-1, the J call TRBJ2-5; 8 positions agree with TRBD1. Germline CDR1 and CDR2: SGHRS and YFSETQ. The CDR3 consists of 19 residues. The J segment lost 4 bases and the V segment lost 2 bases, leaving 19 bases of the junction unmatched. CDR3 DNA (partial): TGCGCCAGCAGCTTTTTTTACCACAGCACAGGACAGGGCGGAGAGACC. The encoded protein is CASSFFYHSTGQGGET. The CDR3 as a whole reads CASSFFYHSTGQGGETQYF.

For this clone: Coverage ceases 3 residues before the CDR3 finishes, and the germline J gene fills in the end. The chain recombines TRBV29-1 with TRBJ1-2; D gene unclear. The CDR3 runs to 12 residues. Per germline, CDR1 SQVTM and CDR2 ANQGSEA. V was cut by 4 bases and J by 4 bases, with 10 bases left in between. CDR3 DNA, as far as it was read: TGCAGCGTTGTAACCGGTCTCTATGGC. Translated, it gives CSVVTGLYG. The whole CDR3 protein is CSVVTGLYGYTF.

Comment on this clone: The CDR3 is cut off 3 residues early in the read; its end comes from the germline J gene. This chain connects TRBV29-1 to TRBJ2-2; D gene ambiguous. Germline lookup yields CDR1 SQVTM and CDR2 ANQGSEA. Deletions cut 6 bases from V and 0 bases from J, with 8 bases between. CDR3 length: 13 amino acids. The covered CDR3 bases are TGCAGCGTGAGACTGCCGAACACCGGGGAG. Protein sequence: CSVRLPNTGE. The full CDR3 sequence reads CSVRLPNTGELFF.

As concerns this clone: The CDR3 goes on 3 residues after the read ends, and that part is filled in from the germline J gene. The chain joins TRBV19 to TRBJ2-7; the match to TRBD1 covers 8 bases. This CDR3 has 15 amino acids. V trimming: 3 bases; J trimming: 2 bases; junction bases outside the gene matches: 6. The germline gives CDR1 LNHDA, CDR2 SQIVND (reference sequence). The CDR3 bases that were read are TGTGCCAGTAGTATTGAAGACAGGGGCGCCTACGAG. Encoded protein: CASSIEDRGAYE. The whole CDR3 protein reads CASSIEDRGAYEQYF.